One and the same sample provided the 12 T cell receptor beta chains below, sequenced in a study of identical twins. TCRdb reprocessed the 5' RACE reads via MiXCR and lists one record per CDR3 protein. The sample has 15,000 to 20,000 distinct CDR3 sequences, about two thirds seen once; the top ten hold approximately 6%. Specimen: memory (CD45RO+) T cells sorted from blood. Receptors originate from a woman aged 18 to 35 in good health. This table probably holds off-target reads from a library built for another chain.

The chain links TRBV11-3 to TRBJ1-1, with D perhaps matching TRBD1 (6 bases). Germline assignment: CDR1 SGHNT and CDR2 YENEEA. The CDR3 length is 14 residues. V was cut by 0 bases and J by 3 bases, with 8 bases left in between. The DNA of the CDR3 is TGTGCCAGCAGCTTAGAGGGACATCACACTGAAGCTTTCTTT. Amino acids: CASSLEGHHTEAFF.

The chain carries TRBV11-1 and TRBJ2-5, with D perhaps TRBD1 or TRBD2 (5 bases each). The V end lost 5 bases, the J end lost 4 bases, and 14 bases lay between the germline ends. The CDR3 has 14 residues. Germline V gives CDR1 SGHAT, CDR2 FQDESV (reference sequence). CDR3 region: CASSARTGGETQYF. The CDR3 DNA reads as TGTGCCAGCAGCGCCCGGACTGGGGGAGAGACCCAGTACTTC.

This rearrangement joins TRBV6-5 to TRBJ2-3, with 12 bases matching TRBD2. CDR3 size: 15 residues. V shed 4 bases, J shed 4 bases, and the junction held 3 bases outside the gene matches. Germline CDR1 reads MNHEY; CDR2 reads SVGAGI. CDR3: CASSWGLAGSDTQYF. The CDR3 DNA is TGTGCCAGCAGTTGGGGACTAGCGGGTTCAGATACGCAGTATTTT.

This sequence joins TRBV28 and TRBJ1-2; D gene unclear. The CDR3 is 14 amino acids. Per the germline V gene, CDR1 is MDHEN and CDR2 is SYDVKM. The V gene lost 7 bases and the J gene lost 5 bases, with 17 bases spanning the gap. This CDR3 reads CASNHRGLSYGYTF. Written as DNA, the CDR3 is TGTGCCAGCAATCACCGTGGTCTGTCTTATGGCTACACCTTC.

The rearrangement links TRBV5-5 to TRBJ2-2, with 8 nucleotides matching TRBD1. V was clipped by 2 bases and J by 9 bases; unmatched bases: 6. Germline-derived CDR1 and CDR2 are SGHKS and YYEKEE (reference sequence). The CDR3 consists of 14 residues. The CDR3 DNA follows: TGTGCCAGCAGCTTTTCACAGGGGGGCCGGGAGCTGTTTTTT. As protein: CASSFSQGGRELFF.

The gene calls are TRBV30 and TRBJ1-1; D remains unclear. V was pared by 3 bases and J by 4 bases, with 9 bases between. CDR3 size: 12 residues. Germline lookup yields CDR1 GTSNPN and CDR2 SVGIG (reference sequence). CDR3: CAWRRVGTEAFF. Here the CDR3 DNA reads TGTGCCTGGAGGAGGGTAGGCACTGAAGCTTTCTTT.

Here the CDR3 DNA reads TGTGCCAGCAGCTTAGCGGTTAGGACAGGGGGAGAGACCCAGTACTTC. Encoded protein: CASSLAVRTGGETQYF. The chain employs TRBV7-2 and TRBJ2-5, with 10 nucleotides matching TRBD1. The CDR3 has 16 amino acids. Germline CDR1 is SGHTA and CDR2 is FQGNSA. Trimming took 0 bases from V and 4 from J; bases not matched to a gene: 5.

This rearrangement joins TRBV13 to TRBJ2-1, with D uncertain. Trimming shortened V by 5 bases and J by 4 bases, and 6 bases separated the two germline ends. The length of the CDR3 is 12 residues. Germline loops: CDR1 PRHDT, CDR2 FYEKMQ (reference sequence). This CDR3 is CASSVLYNEQFF. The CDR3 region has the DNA TGTGCCAGCAGCGTCCTTTACAATGAGCAGTTCTTC.

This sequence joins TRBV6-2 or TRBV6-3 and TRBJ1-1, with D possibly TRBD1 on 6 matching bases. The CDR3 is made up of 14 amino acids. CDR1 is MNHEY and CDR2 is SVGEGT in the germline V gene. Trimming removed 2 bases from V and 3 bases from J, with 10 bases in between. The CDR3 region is CASSYGGVDTEAFF. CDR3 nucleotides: TGTGCCAGCAGTTACGGGGGCGTAGACACTGAAGCTTTCTTT.

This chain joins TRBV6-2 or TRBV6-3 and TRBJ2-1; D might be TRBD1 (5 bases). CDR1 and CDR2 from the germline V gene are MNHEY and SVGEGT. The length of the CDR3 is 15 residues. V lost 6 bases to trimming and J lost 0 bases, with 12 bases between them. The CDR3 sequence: CASSLRASSYNEQFF. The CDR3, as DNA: TGTGCCAGCAGCCTCAGGGCCAGCTCCTACAATGAGCAGTTCTTC.

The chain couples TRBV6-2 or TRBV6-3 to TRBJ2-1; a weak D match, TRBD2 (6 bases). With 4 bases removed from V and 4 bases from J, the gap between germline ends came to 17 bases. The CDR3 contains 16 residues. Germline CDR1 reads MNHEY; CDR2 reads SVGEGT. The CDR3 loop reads CASSFSSVRAYNEQFF. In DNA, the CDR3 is TGTGCCAGCAGTTTCTCTAGCGTGAGGGCGTACAATGAGCAGTTCTTC.

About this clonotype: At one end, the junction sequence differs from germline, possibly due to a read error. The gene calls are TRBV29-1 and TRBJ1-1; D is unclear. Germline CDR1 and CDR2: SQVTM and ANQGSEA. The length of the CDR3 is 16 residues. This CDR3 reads CSVEGTAKVENTESFF. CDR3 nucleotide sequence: TGCAGCGTTGAAGGAACAGCCAAAGTTGAGAACACTGAATCTTTCTTT.